This T cell receptor (beta chain) stems from a study of cytomegalovirus exposure and HLA in healthy donors (dated by TCRdb to about 2017). In the study overall: According to an earlier analysis of 450 to 650 of the donors, 200 million or so T cells yielded 90 million to 130 million unique TCR beta sequences and about 300 Gb of sequence data. An early release covering about 600 HLA-typed donors comprised about 290 gigabases of sequencing data and 65 million to 100 million unique TCR sequences. Of the 398 genotyped donors, about 80% fell in the genetic ancestry cluster associated with self-reported Caucasian donors. The study aimed to test whether cataloging public T cell receptors could reveal signatures of past pathogen exposure. The T cell repertoires of under 700 subjects were profiled by immunosequencing and related to cytomegalovirus serostatus. Along with the roughly 700-subject first cohort, a separate validation cohort of around 110 different subjects was used. To predict cytomegalovirus infection status, the study combined high-throughput TCR immunosequencing, statistical association of individual TCRs with disease status, and machine learning. A later analysis re-analyzed previously published TCR beta repertoires from hundreds of donors and added high-resolution HLA genotyping to study TCR occurrence patterns. Rather than using new phenotypic data, the later analysis identified candidate immune exposures from TCR beta sequences and from how often those sequences occurred across donors. In an earlier analysis of 587 of the donors, high-throughput TCR beta sequencing was used to judge whether each TCR beta V gene segment behaved as functional or pseudogenic. Alongside the repertoire data, information on donor age, sex, ethnicity and CMV serostatus was compiled. Genome-wide SNP genotypes for about 60% of the roughly 670 donors were used in a later genetic analysis, which treated that subset as a discovery cohort. Every discovery cohort repertoire had been produced on one sequencing platform. Class I and class II HLA loci were covered by the typing at four-digit resolution. Typing coverage differed by locus: A, B, C, DRB1 and DQB1 were typed in roughly 620-630 donors, DQA1 in 500 to 550, DPA1 in 600 to 610, and DPB1 in 400 to 490. Because of strong linkage in the cohort, roughly five DR-DQ haplotypes were treated as single units for association and clustering. Across 398 genotyped donors of the cohort, an average of 235,054 unique TCR beta nucleotide sequences per donor were sequenced, and 15% to 20% of those sequences were non-productive. General findings and caveats noted by the study authors: Specific HLA alleles were associated with 15,000 to 20,000 TCR beta sequences at a false discovery rate of 0.05 in a later analysis. A further reported finding was that TCR beta sequences accurately predicted the HLA-A and HLA-B alleles for most subjects in the first cohort. A total of 164 TCR beta chains were listed by the study as associated with cytomegalovirus. Because counts were too low, roughly 17 rarely observed V segments, including chromosome 9 orphons, were left out of the earlier analysis of over 550 of the donors. The only immune exposure information available for the cohort was CMV serostatus. In a later analysis, the rate of TCR association differed among HLA loci, with DRB1 alleles having the most associated TCRs and HLA-C alleles having the fewest. Correlated functional status among segregating V segments might be attributable to linkage disequilibrium, but an unknown experimental factor could not be ruled out. When HLA alleles, especially DR and DQ, strongly co-occurred, TCR associations were difficult to assign to individual alleles. A later genetic analysis reported fewer N-insertions in productive TCRs among donors in an Asian-associated ancestry cluster than the roughly 620-donor mean. In vitro tests confirmed that a few of the cytomegalovirus-associated TCR beta chains recognize cytomegalovirus antigens. In a later analysis, several top co-occurrence clusters were reported to appear linked to parvovirus B19, influenza, CMV and Epstein-Barr virus. Compared with equally common non-associated chains, HLA-associated TCR beta chains in a later analysis were more clonally expanded and had lower generation probabilities. Most CMV-associated TCR beta chains appeared to be HLA-restricted in a later analysis, and the HLA associations seemed to be driven largely by CMV exposure. Most TCR sequences were seen in very few donors, while some public TCRs were found in many individuals. In an earlier analysis of some 540 of the donors, most TCR beta V segments appeared in productive rearrangements about 87% or about 30% of the time, broadly matching IMGT annotations. Cytomegalovirus status was reported to be diagnosed by the classifier with high specificity and sensitivity in both the original and validation cohorts. In this cohort, only TCR beta chains were sequenced, and detectable features were limited by the absence of alpha or paired-chain data. Some IMGT-functional V segments, including TRBV6-2 and TRBV6-3, could not be told apart with the 87-base-pair reads, so those segments were excluded. A later genetic analysis associated a missense DCLRE1C variant with V-gene and J-gene trimming of TCR beta chains, and an independent cohort replicated the association. HLA typing was unavailable for some donors at each locus, so association tests used only the typed subset. The authors suggested that the approach could potentially be generalized to other disease states and immunological phenotypes. Sequencing depth was assumed to be roughly uniform across donors in the presence/absence analyses, though that assumption may not hold. A cluster of highly shared sequence variants was judged likely to be a technical artifact of the sequencing pipeline.

As to this clone: Its antigen is not yet known. Base qualities are missing; no much larger clone stands one base away.

The library was prepared using the immunoSEQ multiplex PCR assay. For the multiplex PCR, a mixture combining 60 forward primers for TCR Vbeta segments and 13 reverse primers for TCR Jbeta segments was used. The CDR3 region of rearranged TCR beta genes was amplified from genomic DNA with a multiplex PCR assay. On the Illumina HiSeq System, the amplified TCR beta libraries were sequenced as 87-base-pair reads. The paper's processing steps were these. Across the 600 to 700 repertoires, a later analysis counted approximately 83 million unique TCR beta chains, around 10 million of which were shared by at least two donors. Raw reads were error-corrected and collapsed into unique sequences with a nearest-neighbor algorithm that merged closely related sequences to remove PCR and sequencing errors. V, D and J gene segments were assigned by aligning CDR3 sequences to IMGT reference sequences. For a sequence to be retained, at least a six-nucleotide match to both a V gene segment and a J gene segment was required. A rearrangement counted as productive if the CDR3 had no stop codons and remained in frame with V and J, and every other rearrangement counted as non-productive. Following IMGT convention, CDR3 was defined as the stretch from the second conserved V-encoded cysteine to the conserved J-encoded phenylalanine. The earlier analysis of about 610 of the donors excluded any sequence lacking an unambiguous match to a single V gene segment. An earlier analysis of some 500 of the donors classified V segments as functional when productive rearrangements were above 56.7% and as segregating when the standard deviation between donors was above 5%. To diagnose cytomegalovirus status from the catalog of TCR beta chain sequences, a statistical classification framework was built. In a later analysis, V and J genes were assigned by comparing TCR nucleotide sequences against IMGT/GENE-DB human TR gene sequences. In a later analysis, CDR3 sequences and most-parsimonious VDJ recombination scenarios were assigned using the TCRdist pipeline. In a later analysis, every TCR beta chain was defined by the combination of its CDR3 amino acid sequence and its V-gene family, and reads without a unique V-gene family were dropped. To address suspected cross-contamination and a sequencing artifact, a later analysis removed a few hundred highly shared, low-generation-probability nucleotide sequences. In a later analysis, a clonal expansion index was calculated for each public chain from normalized within-repertoire ranks of inferred template counts. A later analysis computed generation probabilities with a VDJ recombination model fitted to out-of-frame rearrangements, and checked the results against IGoR. A later analysis scored TCR-TCR, TCR-HLA and TCR-CMV co-occurrence with hypergeometric tests, applying a repertoire-size bias correction to TCR pairs. In a later analysis, false discovery rates were estimated by permuting HLA or CMV assignments 20 times. In a later analysis, co-occurring TCRs were grouped using DBSCAN, with TCRdist sequence similarity added in when clustering inside HLA-allele-positive subsets. Co-occurrence clustering excluded repertoires with fewer than 30,000 or more than 120,000 public chains, plus five with anomalous nucleotide sharing. TCRdb obtained this table from immuneACCESS and retained in-frame rearrangements with V and J assigned. These tables miss some clones; where compared with another copy, unresolved V genes account for less than half of the shortfall, and the remainder is unexplained. The DNA gave D and trimming, while V, J and clone size come from that table. The sample records about 130,000 clones, 70% to 80% of which are singletons. Together, the top ten hold about 2.7% of the sample.

The cohort consisted of some 730 healthy bone marrow donors. All cohort members were sampled while nominally healthy, although unrecorded immune exposures were likely present. The donor was CMV seropositive and was included in the group of almost 300 seropositive cohort members. A peripheral blood sample was provided by each donor, and peripheral blood mononuclear cells were used for TCR beta sequencing. Genomic DNA was extracted from the blood cell samples with the Qiagen DNeasy Blood Extraction Kit. Clipping removes 5 bases from V and 3 bases from J, with 6 as the unmatched junction base count. The germline V gene encodes CDR1 SGHTA and CDR2 FQGNSA. CDR3 length: 15 amino acids, cysteine to phenylalanine. Solely the CDR3 DNA is kept, with 45 bases framed from the first base.

The sample comprised PBMCs. The clonotype originates from an older woman in good health and CMV-seropositive. The chain joins TRBV7-2 to TRBJ2-1, with TRBD1 matching 8 junction bases. CDR3 reads: CASSRTGGIYNEQFF. The DNA sequence follows: TGTGCCAGCAGCCGAACAGGGGGGATCTACAATGAGCAGTTCTTC.